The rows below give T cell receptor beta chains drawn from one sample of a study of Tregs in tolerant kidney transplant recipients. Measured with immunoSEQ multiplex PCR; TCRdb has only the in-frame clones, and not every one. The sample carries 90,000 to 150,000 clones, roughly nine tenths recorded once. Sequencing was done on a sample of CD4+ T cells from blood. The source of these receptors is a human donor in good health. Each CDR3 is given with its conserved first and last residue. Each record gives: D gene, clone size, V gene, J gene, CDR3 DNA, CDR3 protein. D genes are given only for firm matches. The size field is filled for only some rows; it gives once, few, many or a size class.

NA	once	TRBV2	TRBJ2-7	TGTGCCAGCAGTCTTTTTGGGCGGTCCGCCTACGAGCAGTACTTC	CASSLFGRSAYEQYF
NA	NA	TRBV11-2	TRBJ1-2	TGTGCCAGCAGCTTAGTGGCTGGGGTCTATGGCTACACCTTC	CASSLVAGVYGYTF
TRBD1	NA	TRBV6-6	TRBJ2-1	TGTGCCAGCAGTTACAGGGGGCACAATGAGCAGTTCTTC	CASSYRGHNEQFF
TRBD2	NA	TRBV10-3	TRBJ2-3	TGTGCCATCAGGGGAGGGACTAGCGGCACAGATACGCAGTATTTT	CAIRGGTSGTDTQYF
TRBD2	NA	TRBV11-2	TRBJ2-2	TGTGCCAGCCCGAGTCCCGCGGGACTAGCCCTTGGGACCGGGGAGCTGTTTTTT	CASPSPAGLALGTGELFF
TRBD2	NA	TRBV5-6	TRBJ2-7	TGTGCCAGCAGCTGGGGGACTAGCGGGGGAATCGACGAGCAGTACTTC	CASSWGTSGGIDEQYF
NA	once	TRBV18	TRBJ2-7	TGTGCCAGCTCACCCGTAGGGTCCGCCTACGAGCAGTACTTC	CASSPVGSAYEQYF
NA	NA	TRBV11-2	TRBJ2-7	TGTGCCAGCAGCCTACGGACCCCCTGGGAGCAGTACTTC	CASSLRTPWEQYF
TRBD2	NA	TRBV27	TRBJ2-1	TGTGCCAGCAGTTTATGGGCTAGCGGGGGGGTAAACAATGAGCAGTTCTTC	CASSLWASGGVNNEQFF
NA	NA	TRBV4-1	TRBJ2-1	TGCGCCAGCAGCCAAGGGCTCGTCCGGGGGAGCTCCTACAATGAGCAGTTCTTC	CASSQGLVRGSSYNEQFF
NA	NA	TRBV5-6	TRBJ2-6	TGTGCCAGCAGCGACGGGAGACGAAGGGCTGGGGCCAACGTCCTGACTTTC	CASSDGRRRAGANVLTF
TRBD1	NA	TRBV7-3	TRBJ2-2	TGTGCCAGCAGCTTTATAGGGGGCGCGGGTGACCCCGGGGAGCTGTTTTTT	CASSFIGGAGDPGELFF
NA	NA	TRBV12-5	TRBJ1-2	TGTGCTAGTGGTCTCAGGGACACGTTGCTGAGCTACACCTTC	CASGLRDTLLSYTF
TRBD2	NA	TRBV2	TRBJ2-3	TGTGCCAGCAGGGGACTAGGGGGCACAGATACGCAGTATTTT	CASRGLGGTDTQYF
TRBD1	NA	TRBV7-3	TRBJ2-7	TGTGCCAGCAGCCCGACCGGGACAGGGATACACGAGCAGTACTTC	CASSPTGTGIHEQYF
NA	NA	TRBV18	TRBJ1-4	TGTGCCAGCTCATCATCCTGGGGGGGTGAAAAACTGTTTTTT	CASSSSWGGEKLFF
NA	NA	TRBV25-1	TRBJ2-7	TGTGCCAGCAGCCGAAAGAATACCTACGAGCAGTACTTC	CASSRKNTYEQYF
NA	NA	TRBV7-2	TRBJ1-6	TGTGCCAGCAATTTGCCAGAGGGTAATTCACCCCTCCACTTT	CASNLPEGNSPLHF
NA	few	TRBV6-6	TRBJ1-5	TGTGCCAGCAGCGATTGGACGCACCAGCATTTT	CASSDWTHQHF
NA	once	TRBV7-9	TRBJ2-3	TGTGCCAGCAGCTTAGTCGCAGATACGCAGTATTTT	CASSLVADTQYF
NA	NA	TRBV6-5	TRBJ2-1	TGTGCCAGCAGTTATGCGACCTCCGAGGACGAGCAGTTCTTC	CASSYATSEDEQFF
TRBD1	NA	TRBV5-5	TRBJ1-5	TGTGCCAGCAGTTCGGAAGGGACAGGGGAGCATTTT	CASSSEGTGEHF
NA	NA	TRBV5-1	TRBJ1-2	TGCGCCAGCAGCTTGGCCACCGGCGACTACTATGGCTACACCTTC	CASSLATGDYYGYTF
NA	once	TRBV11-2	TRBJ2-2	TGTGCCAGCAGCTTAGTACACACCGGGGAGCTGTTTTTT	CASSLVHTGELFF
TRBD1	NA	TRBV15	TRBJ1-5	TGTGCCACCAGTCCGGGACAGGGTCAATTCGGGGGAAATCAGCCCCAGCATTTT	CATSPGQGQFGGNQPQHF
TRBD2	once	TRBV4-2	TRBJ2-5	TGTGCCAGCAGCCAAGAGGTAGCGGGAGGACAAGAGACCCAGTACTTC	CASSQEVAGGQETQYF
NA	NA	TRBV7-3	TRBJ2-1	TGTGCCAGCAGCTTAAGTGTAGGTGGGATCTACAATGAGCAGTTCTTC	CASSLSVGGIYNEQFF
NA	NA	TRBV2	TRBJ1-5	TGTGCCAGCACCGAAGGACCATATAGCAATCAGCCCCAGCATTTT	CASTEGPYSNQPQHF
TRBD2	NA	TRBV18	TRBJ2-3	TGTGCCAGCTCTTCAGCGGGAGGTGCAGATACGCAGTATTTT	CASSSAGGADTQYF
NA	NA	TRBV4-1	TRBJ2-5	TGCGCCAGCAGCCAAACCGTAATGACCCAAGAGACCCAGTACTTC	CASSQTVMTQETQYF
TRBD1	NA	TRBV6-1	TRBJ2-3	TGTGCCAGCCACCGGGACAGGGTCACAGATACGCAGTATTTT	CASHRDRVTDTQYF
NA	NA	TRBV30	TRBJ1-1	TGTGCCTGGAGTCGGGGGGCCCAAGGGAACACTGAAGCTTTCTTT	CAWSRGAQGNTEAFF
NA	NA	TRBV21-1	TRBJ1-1	TGTGCCAGCAGCAATTTGTTACGCGGACAGGGGTTGCCTGAAGCTTTCTTT	CASSNLLRGQGLPEAFF
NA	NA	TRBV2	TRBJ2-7	TGTGCCAGCAAGATGGTGGTAGTCCTCGGCGAGCAGTACTTC	CASKMVVVLGEQYF
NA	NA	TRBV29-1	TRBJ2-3	TGCAGCGTCGCGGGGATCGGGACAGCCACAGATACGCAGTATTTT	CSVAGIGTATDTQYF
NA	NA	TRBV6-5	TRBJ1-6	TGTGCCAGCACCCGACAGACGCATTCACCCCTCCACTTT	CASTRQTHSPLHF
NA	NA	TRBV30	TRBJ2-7	TGTGCCTGGAGCTCTTTGGGATCCTACGAGCAGTACTTC	CAWSSLGSYEQYF
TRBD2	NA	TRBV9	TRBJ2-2	TGTGCCAGCACCAAGAGGGGTATTAGCGGGTGGAACACCGGGGAGCTGTTTTTT	CASTKRGISGWNTGELFF
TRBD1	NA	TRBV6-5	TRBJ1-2	TGTGCCAGCAGTCGGGACAGGGTAGACTATGGCTACACCTTC	CASSRDRVDYGYTF
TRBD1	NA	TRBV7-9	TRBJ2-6	TGTGCCAGCAGCACCTGGGGACAGGGTAGCTCTGGGGCCAACGTCCTGACTTTC	CASSTWGQGSSGANVLTF
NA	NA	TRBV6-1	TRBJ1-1	TGTGCCAGCAGCCGCACAGGCGGCGAAACTGAAGCTTTCTTT	CASSRTGGETEAFF
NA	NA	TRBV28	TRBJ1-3	TGTGCCAGCAGTTTAAACACGGTGTGGGTGGGAAACACCATATATTTT	CASSLNTVWVGNTIYF
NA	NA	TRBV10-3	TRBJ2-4	TGTGCCATCAGTGAGGCCATCGGTATGGCGGACATTCAGTACTTC	CAISEAIGMADIQYF
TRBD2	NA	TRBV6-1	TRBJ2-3	TGTGCCAGCAGCGGACTAGCGGGACCTACGGATACGCAGTATTTT	CASSGLAGPTDTQYF
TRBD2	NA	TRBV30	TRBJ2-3	TGTGCCTGGGCACGGGGGGATAGCACAGATACGCAGTATTTT	CAWARGDSTDTQYF
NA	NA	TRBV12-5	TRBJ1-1	TGTGCTAGTGGTCCCAGACCGAACACTGAAGCTTTCTTT	CASGPRPNTEAFF
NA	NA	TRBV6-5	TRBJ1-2	TGTGCCAGCAGTTACTCCCGGGGCTATGGCTACACCTTC	CASSYSRGYGYTF
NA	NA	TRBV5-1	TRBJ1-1	TGCGCCAGCAGCTTACTAACAGGGAACACTGAAGCTTTCTTT	CASSLLTGNTEAFF
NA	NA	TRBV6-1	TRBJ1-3	TGTGCCAGCAGTGAATGGGACAAGGACTTCATATATTTT	CASSEWDKDFIYF
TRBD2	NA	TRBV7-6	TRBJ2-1	TGTGCCAGCAGCCGAGGGACTAGCGGGAGATACAATGAGCAGTTCTTC	CASSRGTSGRYNEQFF
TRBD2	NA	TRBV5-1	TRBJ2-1	TGCGCCAGCAGCCCGGGAGGTACGGGCCCCCGGCAGTTCTTC	CASSPGGTGPRQFF
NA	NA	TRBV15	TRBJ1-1	TGTGCCACCACCGCACGTCCAATCATGAACACTGAAGCTTTCTTT	CATTARPIMNTEAFF
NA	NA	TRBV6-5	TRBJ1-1	TGTGCCAGCAGTTACTCGGAGGGGACTGAAGCTTTCTTT	CASSYSEGTEAFF
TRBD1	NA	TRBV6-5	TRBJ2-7	TGTGCCAGCAGTTACTCCCAACAGGGGAAGCAGTACTTC	CASSYSQQGKQYF
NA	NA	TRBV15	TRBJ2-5	TGTGCCACCAGTCGGGGGCCGGAGACCCAGTACTTC	CATSRGPETQYF